This entry features one T cell receptor (beta chain) sequence. No antigen is known for it. This specimen comes from a study of OX40 agonist ivuxolimab in advanced cancers. Background on the study: Patients were infused with ivuxolimab every 2 weeks at 0.01 to 10 mg/kg.

Blood samples were obtained at baseline, cycle 4 day 1, and cycle 7 day 1. The repertoire was sequenced with immunoSEQ multiplex PCR; TCRdb's copy has only in-frame clones and lacks some. The table records approximately 45,000 clones, more than 85% of them present only once. Germline V lookup: CDR1 MDHEN, CDR2 SYDVKM. V was trimmed by 3 bases and J by 5 bases, leaving 13 bases between them. This CDR3 comprises 14 residues. Regarding the study as a whole: There was clonal expansion of CD4+ and CD8+ blood T cells by week 6 at 0.1 to 3.0 mg/kg.

Sequenced here: CD4+ or CD8+ T cells sorted from blood, sampled in a trial of the OX40 agonist ivuxolimab. The rearrangement uses TRBV28 and TRBJ1-1, with D perhaps matching TRBD1 (5 bases). This TCR was recovered from an adult with an advanced solid tumor such as melanoma, head and neck, liver or kidney cancer. The CDR3 DNA reads as TGTGCCAGCAGTTTCAGACAGATCCGGACTGAAGCTTTCTTT. This encodes CASSFRQIRTEAFF. Variable domain in full (rest from reference TRBV28 and TRBJ1-1): DVKVTQSSRYLVKRTGEKVFLECVQDMDHENMFWYRQDPGLGLRLIYFSYDVKMKEKGDIPEGYSVSREKKERFSLILESASTNQTSMYLCASSFRQIRTEAFFGQGTRLTVV.